Listed here are 3 T cell receptor beta chains from one sample, sequenced in a study of blood T cell repertoires in COVID-19. Repertoires were generated with immunoSEQ multiplex PCR, while TCRdb's copy carries only in-frame clones and drops some. Found here are 250,000 to 350,000 clones, about 87% of them singletons; the top ten hold 7.8%. The source material was peripheral blood. The receptors here all came from a woman between 45 and 65 years old who had recovered from COVID-19.

The genes are TRBV6-5 and TRBJ1-4; no firm D call. This CDR3 has 12 residues. CDR1 is MNHEY, CDR2 SVGAGI, per germline. V dropped 4 bases and J dropped 6 bases, with 6 bases sitting between them. CDR3 loop: CASSSADEKLFF. The CDR3 DNA reads as TGTGCCAGCAGTTCCGCGGATGAAAAACTGTTTTTT.

CDR3: CASRTSNNEQFF. CDR3 DNA: TGTGCCAGCAGGACTAGCAACAATGAGCAGTTCTTC. The chain employs TRBV28 and TRBJ2-1; TRBD2 matches at 7 bases. This CDR3 contains 12 residues. Germline V gene lookup returns CDR1 MDHEN and CDR2 SYDVKM. With V trimmed by 6 bases and J by 5 bases, 1 base remained unmatched.

Only one count was recorded for this clone. This chain connects TRBV9 to TRBJ2-7; 7 nucleotides line up with TRBD1. The germline CDR1 and CDR2 sequences are SGDLS and YYNGEE. The CDR3 runs 14 residues. V shed 4 bases and J 6 bases; nucleotides not matched to a gene: 10. The CDR3 DNA follows: TGTGCCAGCAGCCCCACGGACAGGCCCCTCGAGCAGTACTTC. Translated, it gives CASSPTDRPLEQYF.